These T cell receptor beta chains were read from a single sample in a study of T cells in Graves' hyperthyroidism and ophthalmopathy. TCRdb processed the multiplex PCR reads anew with MiXCR; each CDR3 protein has one entry. The repertoire holds some 600,000 distinct CDR3 sequences, 11% to 15% seen once, with under 7% in the top ten. The sequencing sample was made of blood. The source of these receptors is a woman between 25 and 40 years old with Graves' hyperthyroidism that later progressed to Graves' ophthalmopathy. The CDR3 runs from the conserved cysteine through the conserved F or W.

CASSVLGQGNYGYTF TRBV28 15 TRBJ1-2
CASSLAQLNQPQHF TRBV5-6 14 TRBJ1-5
CASSTGTGRGEQFF TRBV6-1 14 TRBJ2-1
CASRMGGPQYF TRBV7-2 11 TRBJ2-3
CASSLAQAGDTEAFF TRBV7-9 15 TRBJ1-1
CASRGLAGVEQYF TRBV7-9 13 TRBJ2-7
CASSESLRQGAAEAFF TRBV25-1 16 TRBJ1-1
CASRKPSANEKLFF TRBV19 14 TRBJ1-4
CASSSPRGGGRTEAFF TRBV7-6 16 TRBJ1-1
CASRETSGRARDTQYF TRBV2 16 TRBJ2-3
CASGTGVGEKLFF TRBV2 13 TRBJ1-4
CASSRTGTSPYNEQFF TRBV7-9 16 TRBJ2-1
CASAFTGVAYEQYF TRBV28 14 TRBJ2-7
CASSDGTGSDTQYF TRBV6-2/TRBV6-3 14 TRBJ2-3
CGGENNEQFF TRBV29-1 10 TRBJ2-1
CASGLATAYYGYTF TRBV12-5 14 TRBJ1-2
CASSQRGGDEQFF TRBV11-2 13 TRBJ2-1
CASSLVSSTDTQYF TRBV12-3/TRBV12-4 14 TRBJ2-3
CASSPPPGGEQFF TRBV11-1 13 TRBJ2-1
CSPGGVNTEAFF TRBV29-1 12 TRBJ1-1
CASSLRDFYEQYF TRBV6-2/TRBV6-3 13 TRBJ2-7
CASSPYREGNYGYTF TRBV12-3/TRBV12-4 15 TRBJ1-2
CASSYSNPREGGFNEQFF TRBV6-2/TRBV6-3 18 TRBJ2-1
CSARAGTGANEQFF TRBV20-1 14 TRBJ2-1
CASSEPLDRYEQYF TRBV2 14 TRBJ2-7
CSAAPPSGRAAYNEQFF TRBV20-1 17 TRBJ2-1
CASSPESTVPTGQFF TRBV12-3/TRBV12-4 15 TRBJ2-1
CASSLADSGRGETQYF TRBV5-1 16 TRBJ2-5
CASSISRVYEQYF TRBV19 13 TRBJ2-7
CASSIRDRDYNEQFF TRBV19 15 TRBJ2-1
CASSPRQGQNTEAFF TRBV9 15 TRBJ1-1
CASSIIGQQFF TRBV6-1 11 TRBJ2-1
CASSPARAGERQPQHF TRBV19 16 TRBJ1-5
CASSLTGTGGTEAFF TRBV6-1 15 TRBJ1-1
CASSHGTSGGNEQFF TRBV7-3 15 TRBJ2-1
CSVATGGDYEQYF TRBV29-1 13 TRBJ2-7
CASHLAGGSDTQYF TRBV2 14 TRBJ2-3
CASLRDSSRYGYTF TRBV6-2/TRBV6-3 14 TRBJ1-2
CASSQGNGFGVNSPLHF TRBV3-1 17 TRBJ1-6
CSAIAGPDQPQHF TRBV20-1 13 TRBJ1-5
CSALGLADIQYF TRBV20-1 12 TRBJ2-4
CASSSRDTSEAFF TRBV7-9 13 TRBJ1-1
CASSPLVDRGTEAFF TRBV28 15 TRBJ1-1
CASSLGFQPQHF TRBV5-6 12 TRBJ1-5